This TCR beta chain was documented in a study of T cell responses to AZD1222 COVID-19 vaccine. Study results and caveats: Every sample of the repertoires postdated the peak T cell response. Unmutated variant regions reportedly attract nearly half of all spike-specific TCRs. Donors were chiefly white British, with a greater number of females, and clonal diversity was perhaps underestimated.

Concerning this clone itself: Its matching antigen is unknown.

Germline V gene data show CDR1 as SGHNT and CDR2 as YENEEA. This CDR3 comprises 15 residues. V was cut by 0 bases and J by 2 bases, with 9 bases left in between. Assay: immunoSEQ multiplex PCR; the TCRdb copy retains only in-frame clones and omits some. The data hold approximately 200,000 clones, with roughly 94% observed a single time. Sequenced here: peripheral blood, sampled 28 days after the second dose of the MenACWY control vaccine. This receptor was obtained from an adult who received the MenACWY meningococcal vaccine as a control. The rearrangement uses TRBV11-3 and TRBJ2-3; D call uncertain. The CDR3 DNA follows: TGTGCCAGCAGCTTAGATCCGGGCAACACAGATACGCAGTATTTT. The encoded protein is CASSLDPGNTDTQYF.